This T cell receptor beta chain was captured by sequencing in a study of cytomegalovirus exposure and HLA in healthy donors. Germline V lookup: CDR1 SGDLS, CDR2 YYNGEE. V lost 0 bases to trimming and J lost 2 bases, with 10 bases between them. The CDR3 consists of 15 residues. This clone was observed once. The PCR had 60 Vbeta and 13 Jbeta primers. Clones were sequenced by immunoSEQ multiplex PCR, and TCRdb holds only the in-frame ones, with some missing. The sample lists 100,000 to 150,000 clones; more than 65% were seen once. The sample consisted of PBMCs. This clonotype originated in an older woman in good health and CMV-seropositive. This chain joins TRBV9 and TRBJ2-3, with D unclear. The CDR3 is CASSVGSADTDTQYF. CDR3 in DNA: TGTGCCAGCAGCGTAGGGAGCGCCGACACAGATACGCAGTATTTT.